Listed below are T cell receptor beta chains from one sample, sequenced in a study of shared clonotypes between healthy human individuals. Clones were sequenced by immunoSEQ multiplex PCR, and TCRdb holds only the in-frame ones, with some missing. This sample has 950,000 to 1,100,000 clones; more than 60% occur once, and the top ten carry about 1.5%. Input material: memory CD4+ T cells sorted from blood. The receptors were sampled from a man aged 18-30 years in good health. CDR3s include the opening cysteine and the closing phenylalanine or tryptophan.

V	J	length	CDR3
TRBV7-2	TRBJ2-2	17	CASSLELAGANTGELFF
TRBV9	TRBJ2-2	17	CASSVSPGRSNTGELFF
TRBV28	TRBJ2-5	14	CASRSSGGGETQYF
TRBV6-6	TRBJ1-4	15	CASKFRGGTNEKLFF
TRBV6-5	TRBJ1-6	15	CASSPARRGNSPLHF
TRBV2	TRBJ1-1	16	CASSEAPGGGNTEAFF
TRBV27	TRBJ1-4	14	CASSFQGANEKLFF
TRBV28	TRBJ1-5	13	CATSRGFNQPQHF
TRBV15	TRBJ1-1	13	CATSSRGNTEAFF
TRBV28	TRBJ1-6	13	CASSWTANSPLHF
TRBV18	TRBJ2-3	12	CASSPGLDTQYF
TRBV7-2	TRBJ1-5	12	CASSFGNQPQHF
TRBV5-6	TRBJ2-1	18	CASITTASGSGGYNEQFF
TRBV14	TRBJ2-7	12	CASSQQVYEQYF